This T cell receptor beta chain was documented in a study of blood T cell repertoires in COVID-19. Background on the study: The study drew acute and convalescent COVID-19 samples from the United States, Italy and Spain. Sample material is recorded as cDNA or gDNA derived from T cells, B-cell-depleted T cells, or PBMCs.

Authors' processing steps: Reference gene primer amplification yielded estimated nucleated cell counts. The assay was immunoSEQ multiplex PCR, and TCRdb's table has in-frame clones only and misses some. V and J calls plus clone size are reproduced from that table; the DNA served to infer D and trimming. The sample includes hundreds of thousands of clones, more than 75% of them seen just once. Seattle patient enrollment occurred during active infection, with longitudinal follow-up thereafter. The CDR3 extends over 16 amino acids. Germline V gene lookup returns CDR1 SGDLS and CDR2 YYNGEE. Unmatched junction bases numbered 9, after V lost 3 bases and J lost 6 bases.

The source is a man aged 50 or older with COVID-19, enrolled during active disease. The chain has TRBV9 and TRBJ1-6; 7 bases are a match to TRBD1. The sequenced material came from peripheral blood. The CDR3 region is CASSGQGKRANSPLHF. As DNA, the CDR3 is TGTGCCAGCAGCGGACAGGGTAAAAGGGCTAATTCACCCCTCCACTTT.